Listed below are T cell receptor beta chains from one sample, sequenced in a study of technical replicates of blood from a few donors. Some clones are missing from TCRdb's copy, which holds only in-frame ones; the method was immunoSEQ multiplex PCR. Counted here are tens of thousands of clones, over 85% occurring once; the ten biggest clones make up less than 0.3%. Material for sequencing was T cells isolated from PBMCs. The receptors shown here come from a human donor in good health. Both conserved end residues are part of each CDR3. Fields, in order: CDR3 length, V gene, clone size, J gene, D gene, CDR3 DNA, CDR3 protein. D genes are given only for firm matches. The listing skips clone size in some rows; elsewhere it reads once, few, many or a size class.

length: 14; V: TRBV10-1; size: .; J: TRBJ2-3; D: TRBD2; DNA: TGCGCCAGCAGAGGCGGGGGTAGCACAGATACGCAGTATTTT; CDR3: CASRGGGSTDTQYF
length: 16; V: TRBV5-1; size: .; J: TRBJ2-2; D: TRBD2; DNA: TGCGCCAGCAGCCCCTCCGGGACTAGGACTACCGGGGAGCTGTTTTTT; CDR3: CASSPSGTRTTGELFF
length: 14; V: TRBV7-6; size: once; J: TRBJ2-7; D: TRBD1; DNA: TGTGCCAGCAGCTTAGAAGAGACAGGGGGCGAGCAGTACTTC; CDR3: CASSLEETGGEQYF
length: 13; V: TRBV6-6; size: .; J: TRBJ1-1; D: .; DNA: TGTGCCAGCAGTTTGATCGGGAGTAATGAAGCTTTCTTT; CDR3: CASSLIGSNEAFF
length: 15; V: TRBV5-6; size: .; J: TRBJ1-2; D: TRBD1; DNA: TGTGCCAGCAGCTTGGTAGGGACAGGGGGATATGGCTACACCTTC; CDR3: CASSLVGTGGYGYTF
length: 15; V: TRBV5-6; size: once; J: TRBJ1-6; D: TRBD1; DNA: TGTGCCAGCACTCTAAGACAGGGCTATAATTCACCCCTCCACTTT; CDR3: CASTLRQGYNSPLHF
length: 11; V: TRBV25-1; size: .; J: TRBJ1-1; D: .; DNA: TGTGCCAACCCTCCGTCCCCTATAGCTTTCTTT; CDR3: CANPPSPIAFF
length: 19; V: TRBV7-3; size: few; J: TRBJ2-1; D: TRBD2; DNA: TGTGCCAGCAGCCCTCAGACCCTATTAGCGGGGGCCCTTAGTAATGAGCAGTTCTTC; CDR3: CASSPQTLLAGALSNEQFF
length: 14; V: TRBV27; size: .; J: TRBJ1-5; D: TRBD1; DNA: TGTGCCAGCAGTCTAGGGGGCCCTAATCAGCCCCAGCATTTT; CDR3: CASSLGGPNQPQHF
length: 16; V: TRBV29-1; size: .; J: TRBJ1-4; D: .; DNA: TGCAGCGTTGAAGCAACACAGTCAACAACTAATGAAAAACTGTTTTTT; CDR3: CSVEATQSTTNEKLFF
length: 16; V: TRBV7-9; size: .; J: TRBJ2-5; D: TRBD2; DNA: TGTGCCAGCAGCCCCCTAATCGGGACTACCCAAGAGACCCAGTACTTC; CDR3: CASSPLIGTTQETQYF
length: 16; V: TRBV4-2; size: .; J: TRBJ2-7; D: TRBD2; DNA: TGTGCCAGCACCAAATCCCAGCTAGCGGGAGACTACGAGCAGTACTTC; CDR3: CASTKSQLAGDYEQYF
length: 11; V: TRBV30; size: .; J: TRBJ2-5; D: TRBD1; DNA: TGTGCCTGGGACAGGGGAGAGACCCAGTACTTC; CDR3: CAWDRGETQYF
length: 14; V: TRBV13; size: once; J: TRBJ2-7; D: .; DNA: TGTGCCAGCAGCTATAGGGGGGGGCCGGGGGAGCAGTACTTC; CDR3: CASSYRGGPGEQYF
length: 15; V: TRBV7-9; size: .; J: TRBJ2-5; D: TRBD1; DNA: TGTGCCAGCAGCTTAAAGACAGGGGAGAGGGAGACCCAGTACTTC; CDR3: CASSLKTGERETQYF
length: 15; V: TRBV5-1; size: .; J: TRBJ1-2; D: .; DNA: TGCGCCAGCAGCTTGGGCTTCGGGGATAGATATGGCTACACCTTC; CDR3: CASSLGFGDRYGYTF
length: 15; V: TRBV4-1; size: .; J: TRBJ1-3; D: .; DNA: TGCGCCAGCAGCCAAGCAGCGTACTCTGGAAACACCATATATTTT; CDR3: CASSQAAYSGNTIYF
length: 17; V: TRBV10-2; size: .; J: TRBJ1-4; D: TRBD1; DNA: TGCGCCAGCAGTGATAAAAGACAGGGAGGTTCCCATGAAAAACTGTTTTTT; CDR3: CASSDKRQGGSHEKLFF
length: 15; V: TRBV9; size: .; J: TRBJ1-3; D: .; DNA: TGTGCCAGCAGCGTAACAGGGTCCGGTGGAAACACCATATATTTT; CDR3: CASSVTGSGGNTIYF
length: 14; V: TRBV7-9; size: .; J: TRBJ1-1; D: TRBD1; DNA: TGTGCCAGCAGCCGCAGACAGGGGGACACTGAAGCTTTCTTT; CDR3: CASSRRQGDTEAFF
length: 15; V: TRBV19; size: .; J: TRBJ2-7; D: TRBD1; DNA: TGTGCCAGTAGTATCGGACAGGGCTACTCCTACGAGCAGTACTTC; CDR3: CASSIGQGYSYEQYF
length: 17; V: TRBV7-2; size: .; J: TRBJ2-6; D: .; DNA: TGTGCCAGCAGCACCGGTAGCGGAGGATCTGGGGCCAACGTCCTGACTTTC; CDR3: CASSTGSGGSGANVLTF
length: 13; V: TRBV16; size: .; J: TRBJ2-7; D: TRBD1; DNA: TGTGCCAGCAACCGGGACAGCACCTACGAGCAGTACTTC; CDR3: CASNRDSTYEQYF
length: 17; V: TRBV7-9; size: .; J: TRBJ2-1; D: .; DNA: TGTGCCAGCAGCTTAGCGGGCCTAGCTACGTTCGCCCATGAGCAGTTCTTC; CDR3: CASSLAGLATFAHEQFF
length: 15; V: TRBV19; size: .; J: TRBJ2-3; D: TRBD2; DNA: TGTGCCACCCGCCTAGCGGGGGTCAATGCAGATACGCAGTATTTT; CDR3: CATRLAGVNADTQYF
length: 12; V: TRBV4-1; size: .; J: TRBJ2-1; D: .; DNA: TGCGCCAGCGCTGAGGCCTACAATGAGCAGTTCTTC; CDR3: CASAEAYNEQFF
length: 14; V: TRBV6-1; size: .; J: TRBJ1-5; D: .; DNA: TGTGCCAGTTCCCTCAGCGGGAGACCACAGCCCCAGCATTTT; CDR3: CASSLSGRPQPQHF
length: 13; V: TRBV10-3; size: .; J: TRBJ2-5; D: TRBD1; DNA: TGTGCCATCAGAATACAGGGGGTAGAGACCCAGTACTTC; CDR3: CAIRIQGVETQYF
length: 13; V: TRBV13; size: .; J: TRBJ2-1; D: .; DNA: TGTGCCAGCAGCCCCACGAGGGCGGGCGAGCAGTTCTTC; CDR3: CASSPTRAGEQFF
length: 13; V: TRBV5-1; size: once; J: TRBJ2-1; D: TRBD2; DNA: TGCGCCAGCAGCGTAGCGGGAGCCAATGAGCAGTTCTTC; CDR3: CASSVAGANEQFF
length: 15; V: TRBV6-4; size: .; J: TRBJ1-2; D: .; DNA: TGTGCCAGCAGTAGTCAGACGGGTACTAACTATGGCTACACCTTC; CDR3: CASSSQTGTNYGYTF
length: 16; V: TRBV9; size: .; J: TRBJ2-7; D: TRBD1; DNA: TGTGCCAGCAGCGCCTTGGGGACAGGCTTATCCTACGAGCAGTACTTC; CDR3: CASSALGTGLSYEQYF
length: 11; V: TRBV7-9; size: once; J: TRBJ2-1; D: .; DNA: TGTGCCAGCAGCTTCTCTTCCGAGCAGTTCTTC; CDR3: CASSFSSEQFF
length: 15; V: TRBV6-5; size: .; J: TRBJ2-1; D: TRBD2; DNA: TGTGCCAGCAGTTACTCGGCCCTAGCGGGGGCCGCGCAGTTCTTC; CDR3: CASSYSALAGAAQFF